Here is one T cell receptor (beta chain) with its context. This clonotype was found a few times. What antigen it recognizes has not been identified. One base away there is no much larger clone; base qualities are not given. This sample was taken from a study of blood T cells in healthy people across ages (dated by TCRdb to between 2014 and 2017). General notes on the study: In model experiments, template switching captured about one uniquely barcoded TCR beta cDNA molecule for every two T cells. To avoid experimental bias, donors of different ages were distributed randomly across sequencing lanes. Using the same blood draw, the study looked at two additional independent replicas of 1 million unique cDNA reads for two donors, one aged 18 to 30 and the other aged 80 or older. The donors were divided into four age groups: young (average around 16 years), middle-aged (about 40), aged (about 62) and long-lived (around 87). The study measured age-related changes in TCR beta repertoire diversity using deep sequencing normalized with unique cDNA molecular identifiers.

The investigation overall reported the following: Donor CMV infection status was unknown, potentially confounding age-related changes in expanded clonotypes. Compared with the aged group, the long-lived group had more naive CD4+ T cells, fewer expanded clones and increased TCR diversity, suggesting age selection. As age increased, observed TCR beta diversity per million T cells dropped in a roughly linear way, and a significant reduction was already evident by age about 40. Observed TCR beta diversity correlated strongly with the percentage of naive T cells measured by flow cytometry. Since profiling was done on bulk unsorted PBMCs, naive and antigen-experienced compartments could not be conclusively compared. Total diversity estimates from one million sequenced T cells were considered lower bounds and underestimates.

To prepare the library, 5' RACE was applied. For sequencing, an Illumina HiSeq 2500 was employed. A second PCR of roughly 7 to 11 cycles was performed with a sample-barcoded 5' primer and a J-beta primer mix. Each TCR beta cDNA molecule received a unique molecular identifier from a template-switch 5' adaptor carrying 12 random nucleotides. At least 2.5 million CDR3-containing paired-end reads were obtained from each sample. All of the RNA was converted into first-strand cDNA using the Mint cDNA synthesis kit, with a TRBC-specific oligonucleotide serving as the primer. All cDNA was treated with uracil-DNA glycosylase and then went through a first 18-cycle PCR with the universal primers M1SS and BC2_uni_R. The authors' pipeline ran thus. Each sample was normalized by randomly selecting 1 million high-quality reads, each carrying a distinct molecular identifier. Reads sharing molecular identifiers were discarded rather than binned into consensus sequences. CDR3 identification, clonotype clustering and error correction used MiTCR with a Q25 quality threshold and the strictest error-elimination algorithm. A nonparametric unseen species model with Euler transformation was used to estimate a lower bound on total TCR beta diversity. TCRdb reprocessing: public reads trimmed at Q25 with fastp, clones called with MiXCR, in-frame beta chains kept. When rows share a CDR3 protein, they turn into one entry using the most common DNA and genes. These V and J calls derive from TCRdb rather than the authors' analysis. The sample includes roughly 680,000 distinct CDR3 sequences, with 45% to 60% observed a single time. 13% of the sample is taken by the ten largest.

From a lookup of the germline V gene, CDR1 and CDR2 are MNHEY and SVGEGT. Measured from the cysteine to the phenylalanine, the CDR3 is 15 residues long. The entry retains the CDR3 DNA only, 45 bases that are in frame from base 1. V trim: 6 bases; J trim: 7 bases; unmatched bases: 6. The donors were 40 or so Caucasian individuals from Russia, aged roughly 6 to 100 years, who were systemically healthy. Ten milliliters of peripheral blood were drawn from each donor into EDTA-treated Vacutainer tubes. Ficoll-Paque density-gradient centrifugation was used to isolate PBMCs, with at least 7 million obtained per sample. Total RNA was extracted from PBMCs with Trizol reagent, with at least 6 micrograms obtained per sample. For every donor, an aliquot of PBMCs went through flow cytometry to measure the percentages of naive CD45RAhigh/CD27high T cells.

The chain links TRBV6-2 or TRBV6-3 with TRBJ2-2; 12 bases in the junction line up with TRBD1. The sequence was obtained from a woman at least 80 years old in good health. Material: blood. The CDR3 corresponds to CASSGTGGAGGELFF. The nucleotides read TGTGCCAGCAGCGGGACAGGGGGCGCAGGCGGGGAGCTGTTTTTT.